This entry is about one TCR beta chain. Its antigen is as yet unknown. The sample belongs to a study of T cell clones after liver transplantation. Study-level information: Timepoints were pre-transplant, pre-withdrawal, and after withdrawal was completed or failed. Study-wide findings and caveats: These preliminary findings come from unstandardized post-transplant sampling times.

Method: immunoSEQ multiplex PCR; TCRdb's copy keeps in-frame clones and lacks some. The sample includes 20,000 to 25,000 clones, 78% of them seen just once. This CDR3 contains 16 residues. Germline V lookup: CDR1 SGHTA, CDR2 FQGNSA. With V trimmed by 2 bases and J by 6 bases, 9 bases remained unmatched. Specimen: CD8+ T cells from blood, collected around 54 months after liver transplant. The V gene is TRBV7-2, the J gene TRBJ1-4, with 7 positions matching TRBD1. The sequence derives from a human patient who received a liver transplant. Some T cells may have come from the graft donor. DNA for the CDR3: TGTGCCAGCAGCTTAATCGGGGGACAGTGGGATGAAAAACTGTTTTTT. It is translated as CASSLIGGQWDEKLFF.